The source of this TCR beta chain is a study of PD-1 blockade in classical Hodgkin lymphoma (dated by TCRdb to the early 2020s). Regarding the complete study: Nivolumab dosing was 3 mg/kg intravenously every 2 weeks, continuing until either disease progression or unacceptable toxicity. To define a peripheral blood immune signature of response to PD-1 blockade in classical Hodgkin lymphoma, the study combined TCR beta sequencing with CyTOF.

What the study reported, not specific to this receptor: The study was restricted to a single clinical trial cohort, and the causes of repertoire differences, possibly disease activity or prior therapy, were left undefined. CD4+ but not CD8+ TCR diversity rose significantly by C4D1 (p=0.0027 vs p=0.16), most apparent in complete responders (p=0.02). Newly diagnosed patients were reported to have lower baseline TCR diversity than healthy donors, and relapsed/refractory patients were reported to have lower baseline TCR diversity still. Trial patients achieving complete response had baseline diversity similar to newly diagnosed patients, whereas partial responders and progressors had significantly lower diversity. Patients starting nivolumab less than 1 year after ASCT had lower diversity and were excluded from later analyses to avoid confounding by immune reconstitution.

With regard to this clone: The antigen this receptor binds is unknown. No much larger clone exists at a distance of one base, and base qualities are not known.

The CDR3 runs 14 amino acids, cysteine and phenylalanine included. Only the CDR3 portion is preserved as DNA: 42 bases, with reading frame beginning at the first base. Explained via the paper, the time point label denotes: cycle 1 day 1 (C1D1), immediately before nivolumab initiation. Relapse after autologous stem cell transplantation had occurred in all trial patients, and cohorts A, B and C were distinguished by prior brentuximab vedotin exposure. A total of about 51 patients with relapsed/refractory classical Hodgkin lymphoma made up the trial cohort, and each patient's best overall response was complete response, partial response or progressive disease. In the multi-cohort phase II CheckMate 205 trial, trial patients received single-agent nivolumab. An independent review committee assessed best overall response using the 2007 International Working Group response criteria. Trial PBMCs were obtained immediately prior to nivolumab initiation (C1D1) and on therapy at cycle 2 day 1 and cycle 4 day 1. Peripheral blood was collected in 8 mL Vacutainer Cell Preparation Tubes, from which PBMCs were isolated by centrifugation and then cryopreserved.

Genomic DNA was isolated using the Qiagen DNeasy kit from unsorted PBMCs as well as from negatively selected CD4+ and CD8+ fractions. TCR beta CDR3 regions were amplified by immunoSEQ multiplex PCR using primers annealing to V and J segments. A synthetic immune receptor repertoire was used to minimize amplification bias, and remaining bias was computationally removed after sequencing. In the authors' own workflow: Custom Python scripts were used to quantify repertoire diversity as the Shannon entropy index. Unsorted, CD4+ and CD8+ repertoires were examined separately, except in combined analyses, for which CD4+ and CD8+ sequences were merged in silico. Clonal expansion was defined as a frequency increase of at least 2-fold after treatment compared with C1D1, and clones undetected at baseline were assigned a pseudocount of 0.5. Clones with 0 or 1 copy at C1D1 were classified as singleton clones, and clones with 2 or more copies were classified as non-singleton clones. Clones expanded in unsorted samples were annotated as CD4+, CD8+ or unknown by matching protein sequences in sorted samples from the same patient. Wilcoxon tests were applied to paired samples to test diversity changes from C1D1 to C4D1. Here the immuneACCESS table is served through TCRdb, limited to in-frame sequences with V and J called. Missing clones are a known gap in these copies; in checked studies unresolved V genes cover under half, and the rest lacks a known reason. From that table come the V and J calls and clone size; the DNA was used to work out D and trimming. This sample lists 60,000 or so clones; 90% were detected once. The biggest ten clones account for roughly a tenth of the sample.

This specimen was peripheral blood mononuclear cells (PBMCs), taken at baseline. The sequence was obtained from a human donor with classical Hodgkin lymphoma. This chain joins TRBV21-1 to TRBJ2-7. TRBV21-1 is labeled a pseudogene. Read as DNA, the sequence is TGTGCCAGCAGCAAAGGAAGACGGACCTACGAGCAGTACTTC. Its translation is CASSKGRRTYEQYF.